This T cell receptor (beta chain) comes out of a study of blood T cell repertoires in COVID-19 (dated by TCRdb to about 2020). In the study overall: Samples from collaborators originated in the United States, Italy and Spain and spanned both the acute and convalescent phases of COVID-19. The material from the prospective study consisted of cDNA or gDNA derived from T cells, B-cell-depleted T cells, or PBMCs. Deeply sampled blood TCRbeta repertoires from subjects exposed to, actively infected with, or recovered from COVID-19 were included in the dataset. The repertoires were released in a freely available public database intended as a resource for research on the immune response to SARS-CoV-2. The samples were drawn from the first 160 participants of the ongoing ImmuneRACE study and from some 1,300 subjects provided by 6 global collaborators. The sample metadata nearly always contained a de-identified subject ID, COVID-19 status, age in years and sex. Where available, HLA class I and class II types were taken from metadata supplied by the sample provider and were not determined by assay-based typing.

Its CDR3 holds 13 amino acids, cysteine through phenylalanine. CDR3 DNA only is kept here, 39 bases in frame from base 1. Here V drops 7 bases and J drops 4 bases, and the junction holds 5 bases not matched to any gene. CDR1 MNHEY and CDR2 SVGAGI were looked up in the germline V gene. General conclusions and limits of the study: How much clinical and demographic metadata was included differed by source and by participant, and the metadata was provided uncurated.

TCRbeta CDR3 regions were amplified from genomic DNA by means of the immunoSEQ Assay, a bias-controlled multiplex PCR. The authors processed their data as follows. The number of nucleated cells in each sample was estimated by amplification of reference gene primers within the assay. Sequence reads were collapsed and filtered to measure the absolute abundance of every unique TCRbeta CDR3 rearrangement. For each sample, productive Simpson clonality was calculated as the square root of Simpson's diversity index over productive rearrangements. TCRdb stores this immuneACCESS table with in-frame sequences only. Part of the clones is absent; in the studies checked, under half of the shortfall reflects unresolved V genes, and no reason is known for the rest. D and trimming come from the DNA, and the V and J calls and clone size come from that table. For this sample there are 90,000 or so clones; 70% to 90% appear just once. Of the sample, under 8% falls within the top ten clones.

The collaborating institutions used their own protocols to collect whole blood in K2EDTA tubes. For TCRbeta analysis, collaborators shipped samples in one of three forms: frozen whole blood, isolated PBMCs, or DNA extracted from either of those sample types. As concerns this clone: This receptor's antigen is unknown. Per-nucleotide qualities are absent, and no much larger clonotype sits a single base away.

The clonotype originates from a man aged 55-75 years with acute or convalescent COVID-19. Source material: peripheral blood. The chain couples TRBV6-5 to TRBJ1-1; 8 central bases correspond to TRBD1. In nucleotide form, the sequence is TGTGCCAGCAAGCTGACAGGGGTCACTGAAGCTTTCTTT. It translates to CASKLTGVTEAFF.